This TCR beta chain was captured in a study of blood T cell repertoires in COVID-19. The overall study: Material from acute and convalescent COVID-19 was sourced from the United States, Italy and Spain.

Those enrolled, adults aged roughly 18 to 90 years, came from about two dozen US areas. As originally analysed: Estimated nucleated cell counts came from reference gene primer amplification. The method was immunoSEQ multiplex PCR; TCRdb's version includes in-frame clones alone and lacks a portion of them. V and J calls and clone size are as listed in that table; D and trimming were resolved from the DNA. Of approximately 470,000 clones listed, about 90% are singletons. Trimming at V came to 4 bases and at J to 4 bases, leaving 12 bases not matched to a gene. Germline CDR1 is LGHDT and CDR2 is YNNKEL (reference sequence). This CDR3 is built from 17 residues.

Sequencing used PBMCs or T cells enriched from blood (not recorded which). The V call is TRBV3-1 (or the pseudogene TRBV3-2), the J call TRBJ1-1; 10 bases map to TRBD1. The TCR originated in a woman aged 18-29 years who had recovered from COVID-19. CDR3 sequence (DNA): TGTGCCAGCAGCCCCCGGGACAGGGGATTTCGCGGCACTGAAGCTTTCTTT. Translation: CASSPRDRGFRGTEAFF.